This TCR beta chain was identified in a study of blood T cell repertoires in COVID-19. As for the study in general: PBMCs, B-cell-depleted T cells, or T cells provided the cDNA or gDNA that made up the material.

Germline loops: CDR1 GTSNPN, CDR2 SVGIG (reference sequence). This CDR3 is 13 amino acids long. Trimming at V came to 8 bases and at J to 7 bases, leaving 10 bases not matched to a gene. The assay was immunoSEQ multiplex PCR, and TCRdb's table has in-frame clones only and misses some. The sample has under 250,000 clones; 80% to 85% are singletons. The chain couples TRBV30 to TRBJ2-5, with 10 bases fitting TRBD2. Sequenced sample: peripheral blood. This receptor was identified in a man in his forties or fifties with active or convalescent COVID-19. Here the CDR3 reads CAQGAVAGGTQYF. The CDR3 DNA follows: TGTGCCCAAGGAGCCGTAGCGGGGGGGACCCAGTACTTC.